This T cell receptor beta chain was recorded in a study of CD8+ T cells in alopecia areata. Looking at the study overall: Treatment comprised oral tofacitinib, 5 to 10 mg twice daily, in treated patients. Study-wide points: TCR sharing across patients was less clear than in mice, possibly HLA-related. Numerous clones, expanded in lesions, remained in scalp and blood during tofacitinib.

RNA was extracted and reverse transcribed into cDNA as the sequencing template. Assay: immunoSEQ multiplex PCR; the TCRdb copy retains only in-frame clones and omits some. Here the sample spans roughly 210,000 clones, over 40% being singletons. The CDR3 is made up of 13 amino acids. V was shortened by 5 bases and J by 0 bases, with 8 bases between the two germline ends. From germline, CDR1 is SQVTM and CDR2 ANQGSEA. Regarding treatment: oral pan-JAK inhibitor, 5-10 mg twice daily. From alopecia areata patients, lesional scalp punch biopsies and peripheral blood were collected. Comment on this clone: What it recognizes is unknown.

The material sequenced was CD4+ T cells sorted from blood, taken at approximately week 36, from a patient treated with tofacitinib. This TCR was recovered from a human donor with alopecia areata. The chain recombines TRBV29-1 with TRBJ2-1; no reliable D call. The CDR3 coding sequence is TGCAGCGTTTGCCGAGCCTCCTACAATGAGCAGTTCTTC. Amino acids: CSVCRASYNEQFF.